This T cell receptor (beta chain) emerged from a study of T cell repertoires in cytomegalovirus infection. Study background: CMV infection and matching HLA type were both indicated by public TCR beta signatures.

Deletions cut 2 bases from V and 4 bases from J, with 14 bases between. This CDR3 has 15 amino acids. The germline CDR1 and CDR2 sequences are SNHLY and FYNNEI. TCRdb itself ran the reads through MiXCR, one entry per CDR3 protein. The table shows hundreds of thousands of distinct CDR3 sequences, with around 9.1% occurring only once. This clonotype has a handful of counts. The material sequenced was PBMCs. This TCR was sampled from a human donor in good health (CMV status not recorded). Some clones in this sample may be carry-over from other donors' samples. V usage is TRBV2 and J usage is TRBJ2-5, with D possibly matching TRBD1 (5 bases). In DNA, the CDR3 is TGTGCCAGCAGTGAACTGTGGGGCCGCCCAGAGACCCAGTACTTC. Translation: CASSELWGRPETQYF.